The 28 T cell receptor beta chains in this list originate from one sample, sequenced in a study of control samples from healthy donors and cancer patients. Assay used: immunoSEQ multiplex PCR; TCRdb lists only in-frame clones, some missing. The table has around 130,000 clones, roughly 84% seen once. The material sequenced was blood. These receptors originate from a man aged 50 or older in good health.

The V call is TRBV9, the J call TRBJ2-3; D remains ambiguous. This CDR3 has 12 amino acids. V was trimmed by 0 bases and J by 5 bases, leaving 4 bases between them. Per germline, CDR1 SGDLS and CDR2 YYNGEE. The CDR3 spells CASSVVRDTQYF. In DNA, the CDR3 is TGTGCCAGCAGCGTAGTGAGAGATACGCAGTATTTT.

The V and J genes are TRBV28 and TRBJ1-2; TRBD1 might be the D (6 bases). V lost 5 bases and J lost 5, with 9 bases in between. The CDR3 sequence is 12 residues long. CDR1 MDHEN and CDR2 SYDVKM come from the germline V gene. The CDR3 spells CASSPGQYGYTF. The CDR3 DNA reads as TGTGCCAGCAGTCCCGGACAGTATGGCTACACCTTC.

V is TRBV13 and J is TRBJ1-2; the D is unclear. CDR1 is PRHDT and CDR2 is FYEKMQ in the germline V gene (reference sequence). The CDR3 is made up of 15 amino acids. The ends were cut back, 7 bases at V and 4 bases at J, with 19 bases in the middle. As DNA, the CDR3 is TGTGCCAGCACCACCTTCCGGGCGCAAGGCTATGGCTACACCTTC. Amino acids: CASTTFRAQGYGYTF.

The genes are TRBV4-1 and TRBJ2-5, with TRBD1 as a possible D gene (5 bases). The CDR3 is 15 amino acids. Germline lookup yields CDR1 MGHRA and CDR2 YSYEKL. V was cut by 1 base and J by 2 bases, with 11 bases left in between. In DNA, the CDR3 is TGCGCCAGCAGCCAAGGGACATTGCGACAAGAGACCCAGTACTTC. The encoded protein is CASSQGTLRQETQYF.

Here the CDR3 DNA reads TGCGCCAGCAGCCAAGGTCAGGTTCGGGCGAGACGTGCGAAAATTGAAGCTTTCTTT. Amino acids: CASSQGQVRARRAKIEAFF. The genes are TRBV4-1 and TRBJ1-1; D is uncertain. Germline assignment: CDR1 MGHRA and CDR2 YSYEKL. The CDR3 sequence is 19 residues long. V lost 1 base to trimming and J lost 7 bases, with 28 bases between them.

CDR3 residues: CASSLTGGTETQYF. Here the CDR3 DNA reads TGTGCCAGCAGCTTAACCGGAGGGACTGAGACCCAGTACTTC. This chain connects TRBV7-3 to TRBJ2-5; a weak D match, TRBD2 (6 bases). Deletions cut 0 bases from V and 5 bases from J, with 10 bases between. The CDR3 covers 14 residues. The germline V gene encodes CDR1 SGHTA and CDR2 FQGTGA.

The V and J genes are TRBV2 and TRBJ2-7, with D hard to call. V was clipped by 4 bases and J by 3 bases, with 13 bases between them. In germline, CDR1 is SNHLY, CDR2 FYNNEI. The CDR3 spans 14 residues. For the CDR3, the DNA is TGTGCCAGCAGTGGCGTGGGCGGTTACTACGAGCAGTACTTC. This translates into CASSGVGGYYEQYF. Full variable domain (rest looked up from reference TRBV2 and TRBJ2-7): EPEVTQTPSHQVTQMGQEVILRCVPISNHLYFYWYRQILGQKVEFLVSFYNNEISEKSEIFDDQFSVERPDGSNFTLKIRSTKLEDSAMYFCASSGVGGYYEQYFGPGTRLTVT.

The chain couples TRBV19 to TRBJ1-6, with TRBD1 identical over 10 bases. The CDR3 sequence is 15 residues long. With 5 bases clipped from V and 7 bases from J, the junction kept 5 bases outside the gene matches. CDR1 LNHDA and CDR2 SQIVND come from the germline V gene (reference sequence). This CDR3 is CASSPPGQGNSPLHF. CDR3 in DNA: TGTGCCAGTAGTCCACCGGGACAGGGGAATTCACCCCTCCACTTT.

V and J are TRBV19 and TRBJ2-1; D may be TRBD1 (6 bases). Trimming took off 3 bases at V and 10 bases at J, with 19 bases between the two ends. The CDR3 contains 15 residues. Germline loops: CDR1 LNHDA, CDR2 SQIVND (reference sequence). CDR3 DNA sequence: TGTGCCAGTAGTATTCAGCGGACAGTAAATAAAGAGCAGTTCTTC. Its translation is CASSIQRTVNKEQFF.

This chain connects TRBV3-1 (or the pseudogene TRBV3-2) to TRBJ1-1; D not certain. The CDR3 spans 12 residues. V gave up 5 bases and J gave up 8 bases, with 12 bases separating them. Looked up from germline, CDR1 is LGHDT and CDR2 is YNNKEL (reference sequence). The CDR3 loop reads CASSAPPLEAFF. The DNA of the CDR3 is TGTGCCAGCAGCGCGCCGCCGTTAGAAGCTTTCTTT.

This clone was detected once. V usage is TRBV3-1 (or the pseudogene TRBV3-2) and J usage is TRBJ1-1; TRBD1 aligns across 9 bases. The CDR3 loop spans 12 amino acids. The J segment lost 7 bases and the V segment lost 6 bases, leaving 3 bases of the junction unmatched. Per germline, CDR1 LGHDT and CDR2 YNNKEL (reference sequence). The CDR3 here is CASRQGAREAFF. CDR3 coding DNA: TGTGCCAGCAGACAGGGGGCGCGTGAAGCTTTCTTT.

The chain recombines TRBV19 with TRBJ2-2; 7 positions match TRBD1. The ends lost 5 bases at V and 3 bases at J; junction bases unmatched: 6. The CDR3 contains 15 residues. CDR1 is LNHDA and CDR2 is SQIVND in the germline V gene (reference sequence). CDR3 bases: TGTGCCAGTAGTCCAGAGGACAGGTACACCGGGGAGCTGTTTTTT. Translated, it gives CASSPEDRYTGELFF.

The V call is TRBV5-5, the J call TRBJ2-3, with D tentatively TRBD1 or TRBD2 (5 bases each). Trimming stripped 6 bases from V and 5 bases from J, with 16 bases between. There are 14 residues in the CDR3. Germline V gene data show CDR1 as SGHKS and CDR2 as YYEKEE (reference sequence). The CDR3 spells CASTQFWGRDTQYF. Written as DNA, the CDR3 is TGTGCCAGCACCCAGTTCTGGGGGAGAGATACGCAGTATTTT.

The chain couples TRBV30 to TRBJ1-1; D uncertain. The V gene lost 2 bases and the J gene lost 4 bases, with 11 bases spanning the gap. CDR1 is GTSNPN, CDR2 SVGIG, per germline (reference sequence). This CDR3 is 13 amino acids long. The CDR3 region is CAWSRSGSTEAFF. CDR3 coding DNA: TGTGCCTGGAGTAGGTCGGGGTCCACTGAAGCTTTCTTT.

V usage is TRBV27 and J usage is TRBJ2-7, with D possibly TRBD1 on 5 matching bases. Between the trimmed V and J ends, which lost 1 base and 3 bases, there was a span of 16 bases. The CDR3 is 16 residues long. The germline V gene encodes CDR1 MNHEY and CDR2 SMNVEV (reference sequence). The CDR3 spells CASSLFPDTTGYEQYF. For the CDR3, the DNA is TGTGCCAGCAGTTTATTTCCGGACACAACCGGCTACGAGCAGTACTTC.

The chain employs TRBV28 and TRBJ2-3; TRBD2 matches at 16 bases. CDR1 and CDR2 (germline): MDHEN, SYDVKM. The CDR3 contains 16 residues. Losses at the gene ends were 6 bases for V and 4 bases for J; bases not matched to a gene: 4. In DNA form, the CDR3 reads TGTGCCAGCAGGGGACTAGCGGGGGGGAGCGCAGATACGCAGTATTTT. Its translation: CASRGLAGGSADTQYF.

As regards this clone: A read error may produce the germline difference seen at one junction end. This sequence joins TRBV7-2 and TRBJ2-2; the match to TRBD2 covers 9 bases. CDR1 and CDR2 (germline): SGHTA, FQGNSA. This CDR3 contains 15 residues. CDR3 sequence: CATSLNSGGTGELFF. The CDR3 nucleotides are TGTGCCACCAGCCTGAATAGCGGGGGCACCGGGGAGCTGTTTTTT.

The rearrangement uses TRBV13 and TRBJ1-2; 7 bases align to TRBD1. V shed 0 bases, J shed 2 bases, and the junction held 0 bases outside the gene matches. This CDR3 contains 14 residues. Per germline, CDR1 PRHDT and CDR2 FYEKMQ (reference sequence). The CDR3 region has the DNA TGTGCCAGCAGCTTAGGGACAGGGAACTATGGCTACACCTTC. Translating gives CASSLGTGNYGYTF.

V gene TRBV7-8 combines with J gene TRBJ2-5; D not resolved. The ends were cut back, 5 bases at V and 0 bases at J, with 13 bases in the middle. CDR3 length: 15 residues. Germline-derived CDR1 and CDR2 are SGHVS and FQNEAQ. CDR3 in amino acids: CASSGSLGYQETQYF. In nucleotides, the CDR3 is TGTGCCAGCAGCGGTAGTCTTGGGTACCAAGAGACCCAGTACTTC.

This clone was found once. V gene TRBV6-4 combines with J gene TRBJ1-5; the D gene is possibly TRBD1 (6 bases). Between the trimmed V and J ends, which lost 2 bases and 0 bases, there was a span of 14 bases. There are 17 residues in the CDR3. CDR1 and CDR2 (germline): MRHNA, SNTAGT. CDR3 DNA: TGTGCCAGCAGTGACCCTCGACAGGCATATAGCAATCAGCCCCAGCATTTT. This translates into CASSDPRQAYSNQPQHF.

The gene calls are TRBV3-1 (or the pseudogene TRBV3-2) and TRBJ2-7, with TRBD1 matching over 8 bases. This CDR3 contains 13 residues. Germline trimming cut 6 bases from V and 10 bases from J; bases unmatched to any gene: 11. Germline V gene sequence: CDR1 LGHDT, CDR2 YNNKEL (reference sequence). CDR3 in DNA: TGTGCCAGCAGTCCAAGCCCCGGGACAGGTCAGTACTTC. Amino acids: CASSPSPGTGQYF.

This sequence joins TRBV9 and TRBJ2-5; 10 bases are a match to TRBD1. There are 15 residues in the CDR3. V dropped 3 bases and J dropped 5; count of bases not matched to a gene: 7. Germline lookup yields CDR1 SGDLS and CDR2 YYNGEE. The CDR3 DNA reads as TGTGCCAGCAGCGAGGGACAGGGGCCTTGGGAGACCCAGTACTTC. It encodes CASSEGQGPWETQYF.

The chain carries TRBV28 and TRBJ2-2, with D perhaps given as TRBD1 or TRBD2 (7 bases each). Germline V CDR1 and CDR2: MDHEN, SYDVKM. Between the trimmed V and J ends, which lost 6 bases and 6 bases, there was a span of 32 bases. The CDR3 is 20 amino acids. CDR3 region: CASRQPRGALSPRGAGELFF. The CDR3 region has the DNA TGTGCCAGCAGGCAACCACGGGGGGCGCTTTCCCCCAGGGGGGCCGGGGAGCTGTTTTTT.

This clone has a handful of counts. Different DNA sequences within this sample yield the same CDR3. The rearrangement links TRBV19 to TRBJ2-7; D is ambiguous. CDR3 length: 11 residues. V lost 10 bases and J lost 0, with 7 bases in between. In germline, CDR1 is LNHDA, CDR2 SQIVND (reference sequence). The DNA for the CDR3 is TGTGCCACAGGCGTCTCCTACGAGCAGTACTTC. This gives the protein CATGVSYEQYF.

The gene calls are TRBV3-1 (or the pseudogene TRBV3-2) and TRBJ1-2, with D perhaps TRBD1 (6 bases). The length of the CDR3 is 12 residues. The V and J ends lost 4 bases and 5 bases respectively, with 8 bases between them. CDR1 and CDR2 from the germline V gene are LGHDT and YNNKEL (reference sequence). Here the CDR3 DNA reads TGTGCCAGCAGCCCAGGGGATTATGGCTACACCTTC. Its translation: CASSPGDYGYTF.

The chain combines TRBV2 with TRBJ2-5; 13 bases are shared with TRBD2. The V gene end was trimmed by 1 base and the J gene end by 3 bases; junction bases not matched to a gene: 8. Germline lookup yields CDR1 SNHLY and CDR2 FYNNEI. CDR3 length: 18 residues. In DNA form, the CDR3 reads TGTGCCAGCAGTGAAGGGTTACTAGCGGGGGGGCCCAAAGAGACCCAGTACTTC. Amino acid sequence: CASSEGLLAGGPKETQYF.

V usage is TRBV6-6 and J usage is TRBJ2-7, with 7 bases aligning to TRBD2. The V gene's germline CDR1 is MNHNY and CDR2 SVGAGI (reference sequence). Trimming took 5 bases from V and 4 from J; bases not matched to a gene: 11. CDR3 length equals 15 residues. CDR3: CASSPVRAGEYEQYF. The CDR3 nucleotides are TGTGCCAGCAGTCCCGTGAGGGCGGGGGAGTACGAGCAGTACTTC.

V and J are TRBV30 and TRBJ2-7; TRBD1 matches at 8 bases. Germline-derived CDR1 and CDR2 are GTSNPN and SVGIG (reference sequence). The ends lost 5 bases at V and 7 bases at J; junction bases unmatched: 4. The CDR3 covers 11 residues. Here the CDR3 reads CAWQGAREQYF. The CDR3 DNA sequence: TGTGCCTGGCAGGGGGCTAGGGAGCAGTACTTC.